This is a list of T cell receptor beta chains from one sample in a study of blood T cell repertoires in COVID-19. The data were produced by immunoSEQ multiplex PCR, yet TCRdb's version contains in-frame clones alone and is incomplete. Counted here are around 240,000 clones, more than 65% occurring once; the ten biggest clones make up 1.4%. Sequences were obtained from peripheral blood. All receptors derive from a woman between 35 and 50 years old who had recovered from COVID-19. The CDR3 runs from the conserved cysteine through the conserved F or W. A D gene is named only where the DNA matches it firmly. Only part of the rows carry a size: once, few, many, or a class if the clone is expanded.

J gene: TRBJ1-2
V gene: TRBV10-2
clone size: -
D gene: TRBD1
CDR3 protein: CASSRRPGQGTNYGYTF
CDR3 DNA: TGCGCCAGCAGCCGGAGACCCGGACAGGGGACTAACTATGGCTACACCTTC

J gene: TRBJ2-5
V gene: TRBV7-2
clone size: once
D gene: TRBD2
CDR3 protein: CASSLGEAGGPQETQYF
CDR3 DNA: TGTGCCAGCAGCCTAGGAGAAGCGGGGGGTCCCCAAGAGACCCAGTACTTC

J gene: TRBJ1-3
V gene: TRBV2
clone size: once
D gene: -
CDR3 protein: CASSESGGRGNTIYF
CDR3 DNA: TGTGCCAGCAGTGAATCCGGCGGCAGAGGAAACACCATATATTTT

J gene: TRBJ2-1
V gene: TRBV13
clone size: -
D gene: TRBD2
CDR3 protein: CASSSGLAGSGRDEQFF
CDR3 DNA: TGTGCCAGCAGCTCCGGACTAGCGGGATCCGGGAGGGATGAGCAGTTCTTC

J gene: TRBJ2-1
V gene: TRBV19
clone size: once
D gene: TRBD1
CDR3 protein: CASRQGAHNQFF
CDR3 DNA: TGTGCCAGTAGACAGGGGGCGCATAATCAGTTCTTC

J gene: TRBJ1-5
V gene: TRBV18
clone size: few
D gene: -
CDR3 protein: CASSPFRAAGADQPQHF
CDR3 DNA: TGTGCCAGCTCACCATTCCGGGCCGCGGGGGCGGATCAGCCCCAGCATTTT

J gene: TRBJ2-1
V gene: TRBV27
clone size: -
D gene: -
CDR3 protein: CASSPPRGGYNEQFF
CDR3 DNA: TGTGCCAGCAGCCCCCCGCGCGGAGGCTACAATGAGCAGTTCTTC

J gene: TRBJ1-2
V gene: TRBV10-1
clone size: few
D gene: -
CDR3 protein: CASRWGVANYGYTF
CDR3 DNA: TGCGCCAGCAGGTGGGGAGTCGCCAACTATGGCTACACCTTC

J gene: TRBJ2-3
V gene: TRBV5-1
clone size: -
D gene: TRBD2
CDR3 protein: CASRFLAGGSEDTQYF
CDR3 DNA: TGCGCCAGCAGGTTTCTAGCGGGGGGCTCGGAAGATACGCAGTATTTT

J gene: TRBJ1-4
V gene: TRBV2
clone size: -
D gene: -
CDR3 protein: CASSEFRREKLFF
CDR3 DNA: TGTGCCAGCAGTGAGTTTCGGAGAGAAAAACTGTTTTTT

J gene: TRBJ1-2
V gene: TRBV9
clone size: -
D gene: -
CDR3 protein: CASSPGLGGRNYGYTF
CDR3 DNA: TGTGCCAGCAGCCCAGGGTTGGGGGGACGGAACTATGGCTACACCTTC

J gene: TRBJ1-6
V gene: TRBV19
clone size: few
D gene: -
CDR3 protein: CASTGIHNSPLHF
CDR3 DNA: TGTGCCAGTACCGGGATCCATAATTCACCCCTCCACTTT

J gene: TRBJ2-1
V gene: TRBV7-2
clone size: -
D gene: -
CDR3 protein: CASSLEARNEQFF
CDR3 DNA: TGTGCCAGCAGCTTAGAGGCGAGGAATGAGCAGTTCTTC

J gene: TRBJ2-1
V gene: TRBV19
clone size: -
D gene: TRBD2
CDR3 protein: CASSTIAGGPGYNEQFF
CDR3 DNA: TGTGCCAGTAGTACGATAGCGGGGGGGCCGGGGTACAATGAGCAGTTCTTC

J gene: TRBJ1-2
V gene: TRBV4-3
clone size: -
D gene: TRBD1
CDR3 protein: CASSKTGGNGYTF
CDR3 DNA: TGCGCCAGCAGCAAGACAGGGGGCAATGGCTACACCTTC

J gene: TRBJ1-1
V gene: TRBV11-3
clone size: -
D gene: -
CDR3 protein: CASSLPGGDTEAFF
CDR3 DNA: TGTGCCAGCAGCTTACCGGGGGGAGACACTGAAGCTTTCTTT

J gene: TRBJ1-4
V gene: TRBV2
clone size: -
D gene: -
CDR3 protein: CASSGTENEKLFF
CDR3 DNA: TGTGCCAGCAGTGGGACAGAAAATGAAAAACTGTTTTTT

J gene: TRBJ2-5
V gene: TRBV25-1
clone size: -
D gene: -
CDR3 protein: CASSESGGRETQYF
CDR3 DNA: TGTGCCAGCAGTGAGTCCGGGGGTAGGGAGACCCAGTACTTC

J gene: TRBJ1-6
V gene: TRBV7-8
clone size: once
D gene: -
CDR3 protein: CASSLSGSSYNSPLHF
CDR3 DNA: TGTGCCAGCAGCTTGTCCGGGAGCTCCTATAATTCACCCCTCCACTTT

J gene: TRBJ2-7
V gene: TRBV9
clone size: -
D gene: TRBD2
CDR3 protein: CASSPSGHSYEQYF
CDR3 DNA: TGTGCCAGCAGCCCTAGCGGGCACTCCTACGAGCAGTACTTC

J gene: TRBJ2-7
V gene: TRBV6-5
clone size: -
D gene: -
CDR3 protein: CASSYADTSYEQYF
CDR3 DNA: TGTGCCAGCAGTTACGCGGACACCTCCTACGAGCAGTACTTC

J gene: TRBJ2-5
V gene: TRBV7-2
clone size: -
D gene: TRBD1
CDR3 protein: CASTPTGGGETQYF
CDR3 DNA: TGTGCCAGCACCCCGACAGGGGGCGGGGAGACCCAGTACTTC

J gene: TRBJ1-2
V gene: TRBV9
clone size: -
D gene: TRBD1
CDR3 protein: CASSQGTGLYGYTF
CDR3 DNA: TGTGCCAGCAGCCAAGGGACAGGTCTCTATGGCTACACCTTC

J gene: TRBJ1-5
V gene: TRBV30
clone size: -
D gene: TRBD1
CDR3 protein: CAWSAQGANNQPQHF
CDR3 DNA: TGTGCCTGGAGTGCACAGGGGGCGAACAATCAGCCCCAGCATTTT

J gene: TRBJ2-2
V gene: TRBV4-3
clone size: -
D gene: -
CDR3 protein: CASSQVRGKIYTGELFF
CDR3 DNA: TGCGCCAGCAGCCAAGTCCGAGGCAAAATTTACACCGGGGAGCTGTTTTTT

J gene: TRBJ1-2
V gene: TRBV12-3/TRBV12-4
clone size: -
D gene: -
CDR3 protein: CASSQDTNYGYTF
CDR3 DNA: TGTGCCAGCAGTCAAGACACAAACTATGGCTACACCTTC

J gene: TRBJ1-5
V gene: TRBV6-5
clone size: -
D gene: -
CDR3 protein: CASRGQLDQPQHF
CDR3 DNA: TGTGCCAGCAGAGGACAGTTAGATCAGCCCCAGCATTTT

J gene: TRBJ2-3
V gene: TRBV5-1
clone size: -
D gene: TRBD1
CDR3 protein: CASSLRQGASDTQYF
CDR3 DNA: TGCGCCAGCAGCTTGCGACAGGGGGCATCAGATACGCAGTATTTT

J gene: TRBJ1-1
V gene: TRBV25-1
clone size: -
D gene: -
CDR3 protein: CASSERGPDTEAFF
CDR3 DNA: TGTGCCAGCAGTGAAAGGGGCCCGGACACTGAAGCTTTCTTT